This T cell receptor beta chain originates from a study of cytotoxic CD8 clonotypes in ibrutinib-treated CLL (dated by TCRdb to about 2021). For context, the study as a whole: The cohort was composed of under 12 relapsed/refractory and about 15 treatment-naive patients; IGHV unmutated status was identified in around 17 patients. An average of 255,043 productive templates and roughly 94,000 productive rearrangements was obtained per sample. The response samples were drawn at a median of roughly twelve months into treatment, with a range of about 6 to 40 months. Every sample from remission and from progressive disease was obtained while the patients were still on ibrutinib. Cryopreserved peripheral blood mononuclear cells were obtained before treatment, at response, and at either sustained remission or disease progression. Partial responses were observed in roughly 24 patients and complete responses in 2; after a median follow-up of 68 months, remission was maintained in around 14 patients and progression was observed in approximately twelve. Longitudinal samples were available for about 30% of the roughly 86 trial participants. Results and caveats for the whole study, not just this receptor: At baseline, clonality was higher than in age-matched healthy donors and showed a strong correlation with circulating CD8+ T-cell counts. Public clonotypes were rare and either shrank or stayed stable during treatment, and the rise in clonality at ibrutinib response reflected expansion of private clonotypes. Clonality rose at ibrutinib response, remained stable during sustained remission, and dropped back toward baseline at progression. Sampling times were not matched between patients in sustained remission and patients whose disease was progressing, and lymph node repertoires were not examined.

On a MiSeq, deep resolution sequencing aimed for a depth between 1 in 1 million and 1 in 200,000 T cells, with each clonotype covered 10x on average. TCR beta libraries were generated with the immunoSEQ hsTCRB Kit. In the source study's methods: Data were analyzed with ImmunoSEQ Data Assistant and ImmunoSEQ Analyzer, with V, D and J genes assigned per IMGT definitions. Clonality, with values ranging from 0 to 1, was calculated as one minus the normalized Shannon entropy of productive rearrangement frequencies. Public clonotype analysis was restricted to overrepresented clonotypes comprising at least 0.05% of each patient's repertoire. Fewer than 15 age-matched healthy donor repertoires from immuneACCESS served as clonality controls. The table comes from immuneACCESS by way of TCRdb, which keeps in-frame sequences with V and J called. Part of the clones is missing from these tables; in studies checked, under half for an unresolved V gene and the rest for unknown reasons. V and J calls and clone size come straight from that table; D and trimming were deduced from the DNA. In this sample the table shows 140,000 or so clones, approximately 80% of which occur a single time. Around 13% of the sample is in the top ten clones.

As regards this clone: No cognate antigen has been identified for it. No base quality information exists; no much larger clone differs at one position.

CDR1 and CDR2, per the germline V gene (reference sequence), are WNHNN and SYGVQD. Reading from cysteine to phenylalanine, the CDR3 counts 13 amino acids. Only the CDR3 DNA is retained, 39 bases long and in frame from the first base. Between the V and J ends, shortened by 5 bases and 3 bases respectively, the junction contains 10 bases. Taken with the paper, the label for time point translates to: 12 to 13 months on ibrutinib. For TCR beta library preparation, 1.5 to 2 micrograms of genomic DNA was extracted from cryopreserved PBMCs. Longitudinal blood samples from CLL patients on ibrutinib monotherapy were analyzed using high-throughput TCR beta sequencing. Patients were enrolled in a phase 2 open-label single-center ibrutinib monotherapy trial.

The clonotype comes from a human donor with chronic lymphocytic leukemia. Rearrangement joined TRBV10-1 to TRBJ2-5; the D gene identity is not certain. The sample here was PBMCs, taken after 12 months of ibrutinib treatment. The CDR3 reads CASSMPGKETQYF. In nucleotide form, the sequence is TGCGCCAGCAGTATGCCAGGCAAAGAGACCCAGTACTTC.